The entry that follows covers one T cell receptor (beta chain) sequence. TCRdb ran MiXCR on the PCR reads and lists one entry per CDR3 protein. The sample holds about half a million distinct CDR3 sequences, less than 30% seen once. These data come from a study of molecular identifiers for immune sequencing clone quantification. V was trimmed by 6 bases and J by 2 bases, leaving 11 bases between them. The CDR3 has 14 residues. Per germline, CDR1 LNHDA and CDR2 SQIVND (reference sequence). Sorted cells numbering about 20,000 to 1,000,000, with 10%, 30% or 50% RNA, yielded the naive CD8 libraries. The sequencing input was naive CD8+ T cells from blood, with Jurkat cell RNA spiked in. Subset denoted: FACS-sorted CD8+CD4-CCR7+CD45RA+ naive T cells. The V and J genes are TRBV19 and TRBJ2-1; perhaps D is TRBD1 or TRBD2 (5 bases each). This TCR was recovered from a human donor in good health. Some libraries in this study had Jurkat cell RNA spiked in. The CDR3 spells CASRGTTPYNEQFF. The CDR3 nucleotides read TGTGCCAGTAGAGGGACCACGCCCTACAATGAGCAGTTCTTC.